This is a list of T cell receptor beta chains from one sample in a study of naive and memory T cell subsets. TCRdb ran MiXCR on the UMI-ligation and nested PCR reads and lists one entry per CDR3 protein. The sample contains approximately 140,000 distinct CDR3 sequences, approximately 15% of which appear only once. Sequencing was carried out using naive CD4+ T cells from blood. Receptors were obtained from a human donor in good health. The CDR3 runs from the conserved cysteine through the conserved F or W. The D gene is left open where the match is weak. Some rows have no size entry. The others give once, few or many, or a class for an expanded clone.

J gene,V gene,D gene,clone size,CDR3 DNA,CDR3 protein
TRBJ2-1,TRBV30,-,few,TGTGCCTGGAGTTTGTCGGGGTATAATGAGCAGTTCTTC,CAWSLSGYNEQFF
TRBJ2-1,TRBV12-3/TRBV12-4,TRBD2,-,TGTGCCAGCAGTTTCGGCCCCGTAGGGACTAGCGGGGGTTACAATGAGCAGTTCTTC,CASSFGPVGTSGGYNEQFF
TRBJ2-1,TRBV19,TRBD1,-,TGTGCCAGTAGTAAACGGACAGGGGACGGTTTGTACAATGAGCAGTTCTTC,CASSKRTGDGLYNEQFF
TRBJ1-2,TRBV6-5,TRBD1,few,TGTGCCAGCACGCTAAAAACGGGGACAGGGTCATGGTACACCTTC,CASTLKTGTGSWYTF
TRBJ2-4,TRBV28,-,-,TGTGCCAGCAGTACCCAACGCTCGGCTAACAAAAACATTCAGTACTTC,CASSTQRSANKNIQYF
TRBJ2-7,TRBV21-1,-,-,TGTGCCAGCAGCAAAGAGCGCTCAGGTATGCGGGACCCTCCCTACGAGCAGTACTTC,CASSKERSGMRDPPYEQYF
TRBJ2-1,TRBV7-3,TRBD2,-,TGTGCCAGCAGCTTAATCAGGGTAGCGGGCTCTTACAATGAGCAGTTCTTC,CASSLIRVAGSYNEQFF
TRBJ2-7,TRBV12-3/TRBV12-4,-,-,TGTGCCAGCAGTTTCGGTGGCGGAGGAGTTTCCTACGAGCAGTACTTC,CASSFGGGGVSYEQYF
TRBJ1-5,TRBV5-5,-,few,TGTGCCAGCAGCTTAGTCGGAAGCAATCAGCCCCAGCATTTT,CASSLVGSNQPQHF
TRBJ2-1,TRBV10-3,TRBD1,few,TGTGCCATCAGTGAGTCCGGGACAGGGGACGGTGAGCAGTTCTTC,CAISESGTGDGEQFF
TRBJ1-2,TRBV7-2,-,few,TGTGCCAGCAGCGTAACAGCAGGTGGTAACTATGGCTACACCTTC,CASSVTAGGNYGYTF
TRBJ2-7,TRBV28,TRBD1,few,TGTGCCAGCAGTTACCGGGACAGGGGGAACTACGAGCAGTACTTC,CASSYRDRGNYEQYF
TRBJ2-5,TRBV2,-,many,TGTGCCAGCAGTGAGGTGGGGTCCCCGCAAGAGACCCAGTACTTC,CASSEVGSPQETQYF
TRBJ2-7,TRBV19,TRBD1,few,TGTGCCAGTAGGACCGGGACAGGGGGACTCTACGAGCAGTACTTC,CASRTGTGGLYEQYF
TRBJ1-5,TRBV5-1,-,-,TGCGCCAGCAGCGAACAGGGTATCGACCAGCCCCAGCATTTT,CASSEQGIDQPQHF
TRBJ2-2,TRBV29-1,-,-,TGCAGCGTTGAGTCTGCAGAGGCAGGTACCACCGGGGAGCTGTTTTTT,CSVESAEAGTTGELFF
TRBJ1-2,TRBV7-2,-,-,TGTGCCAGCAGCTTAGGAGCAGGTTTCGGCTACACCTTC,CASSLGAGFGYTF
TRBJ2-5,TRBV3-1,TRBD2,few,TGTGCCAGCAGCCCATGGACTAGCGGCAACCAAGAGACCCAGTACTTC,CASSPWTSGNQETQYF
TRBJ1-1,TRBV21-1,-,-,TGTGCCAGCAGCTCTGAGGGCGAGGAAGCTTTCTTT,CASSSEGEEAFF
TRBJ1-6,TRBV3-1,-,-,TGTGCCAGCAGCCAAACGACGGGACTTTCACATTCACCCCTCCACTTT,CASSQTTGLSHSPLHF
TRBJ2-7,TRBV6-2/TRBV6-3,-,-,TGTGCCAGCAGGAAACCGGGCCCCCTACTCTACGAGCAGTACTTC,CASRKPGPLLYEQYF
TRBJ2-3,TRBV20-1,TRBD2,-,TGCAGTGCTAGTAGTGGCCTAGCGGGAGTGACAGATACGCAGTATTTT,CSASSGLAGVTDTQYF
TRBJ2-2,TRBV6-2/TRBV6-3,TRBD2,-,TGTGCCAGCAGCCCCACCTCCGGGACTAGCGGGATTACCGGGGAGCTGTTTTTT,CASSPTSGTSGITGELFF
TRBJ2-1,TRBV5-1,TRBD2,-,TGCGCCAGCAGTGTCGCGTCTAGCGGGAGGAAGCAGTTCTTC,CASSVASSGRKQFF
TRBJ2-1,TRBV10-3,-,-,TGTGCCATCAGTGTACTAGAGAACAATGAGCAGTTCTTC,CAISVLENNEQFF
TRBJ2-5,TRBV20-1,-,few,TGCAGTGCTATCTCGGTCTCGGGAGAGACCCAGTACTTC,CSAISVSGETQYF
TRBJ2-5,TRBV18,-,few,TGTGCCAGCTCACCACCGGGGGAGACCCAGTACTTC,CASSPPGETQYF